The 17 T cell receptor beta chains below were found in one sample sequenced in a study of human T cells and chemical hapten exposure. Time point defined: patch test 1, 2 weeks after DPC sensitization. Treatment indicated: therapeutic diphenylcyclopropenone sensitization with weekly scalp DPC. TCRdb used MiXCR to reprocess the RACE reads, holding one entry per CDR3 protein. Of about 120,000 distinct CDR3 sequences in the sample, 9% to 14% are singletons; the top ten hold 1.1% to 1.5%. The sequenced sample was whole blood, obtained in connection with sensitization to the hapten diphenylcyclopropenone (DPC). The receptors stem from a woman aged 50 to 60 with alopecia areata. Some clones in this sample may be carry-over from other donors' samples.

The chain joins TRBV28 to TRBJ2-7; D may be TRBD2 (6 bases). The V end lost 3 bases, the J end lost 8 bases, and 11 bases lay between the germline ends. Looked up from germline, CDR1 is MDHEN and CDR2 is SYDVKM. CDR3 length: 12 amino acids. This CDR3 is CASSLGGRQQYF. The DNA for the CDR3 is TGTGCCAGCAGTTTGGGGGGACGTCAGCAGTACTTC.

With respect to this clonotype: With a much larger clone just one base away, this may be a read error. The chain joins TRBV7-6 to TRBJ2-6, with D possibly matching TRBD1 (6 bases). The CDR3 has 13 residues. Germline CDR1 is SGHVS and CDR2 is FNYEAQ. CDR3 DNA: TGTGCCAGCAGCACGCGTAATCCAGGGGTCCTGTCTTTC. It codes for CASSTRNPGVLSF.

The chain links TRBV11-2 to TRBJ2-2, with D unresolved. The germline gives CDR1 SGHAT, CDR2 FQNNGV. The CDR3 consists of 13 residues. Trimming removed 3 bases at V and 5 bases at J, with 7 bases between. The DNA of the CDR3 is TGTGCCAGCAGCTTGTCGCAGACCGGGGAGCTGTTTTTT. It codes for CASSLSQTGELFF. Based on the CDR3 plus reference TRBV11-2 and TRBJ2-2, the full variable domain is EAGVAQSPRYKIIEKRQSVAFWCNPISGHATLYWYQQILGQGPKLLIQFQNNGVVDDSQLPKDRFSAERLKGVDSTLKIQPAKLEDSAVYLCASSLSQTGELFFGEGSRLTVL.

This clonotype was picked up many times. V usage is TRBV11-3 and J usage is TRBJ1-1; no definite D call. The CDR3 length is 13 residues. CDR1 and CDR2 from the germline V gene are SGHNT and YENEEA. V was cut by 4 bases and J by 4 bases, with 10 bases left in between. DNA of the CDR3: TGTGCCAGCAGCTGGGATTCGGGCACTGAAGCTTTCTTT. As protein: CASSWDSGTEAFF.

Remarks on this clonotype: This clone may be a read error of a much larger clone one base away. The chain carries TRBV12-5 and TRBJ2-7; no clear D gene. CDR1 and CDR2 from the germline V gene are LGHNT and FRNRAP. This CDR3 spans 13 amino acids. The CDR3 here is CARGLDANYEQYF. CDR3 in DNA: TGTGCTAGAGGTTTGGACGCAAACTACGAGCAGTACTTC.

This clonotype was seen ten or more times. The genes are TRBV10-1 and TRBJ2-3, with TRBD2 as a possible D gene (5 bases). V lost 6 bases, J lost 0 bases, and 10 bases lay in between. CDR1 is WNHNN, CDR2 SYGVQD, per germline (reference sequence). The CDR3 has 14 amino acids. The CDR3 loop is CASRAGVSTDTQYF. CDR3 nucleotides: TGCGCCAGCAGAGCCGGGGTCAGCACAGATACGCAGTATTTT.

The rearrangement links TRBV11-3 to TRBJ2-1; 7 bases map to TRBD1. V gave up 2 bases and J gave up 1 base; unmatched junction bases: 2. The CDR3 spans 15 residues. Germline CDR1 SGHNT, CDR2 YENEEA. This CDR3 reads CASSLTGASYNEQFF. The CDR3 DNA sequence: TGTGCCAGCAGCTTAACAGGGGCTTCCTACAATGAGCAGTTCTTC.

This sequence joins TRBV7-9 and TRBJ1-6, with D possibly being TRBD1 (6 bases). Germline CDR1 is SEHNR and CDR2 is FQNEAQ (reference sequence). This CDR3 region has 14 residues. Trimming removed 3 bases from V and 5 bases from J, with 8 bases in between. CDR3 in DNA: TGTGCCAGCAGCTTGACAGGAGATAATTCACCCCTCCACTTT. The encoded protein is CASSLTGDNSPLHF.

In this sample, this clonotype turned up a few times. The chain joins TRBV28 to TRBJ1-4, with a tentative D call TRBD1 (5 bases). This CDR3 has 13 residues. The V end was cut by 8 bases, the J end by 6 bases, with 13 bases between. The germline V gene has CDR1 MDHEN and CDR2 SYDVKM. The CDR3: CASGDGRDEKLFF. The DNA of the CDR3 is TGTGCCAGCGGGGACGGCCGGGATGAAAAACTGTTTTTT.

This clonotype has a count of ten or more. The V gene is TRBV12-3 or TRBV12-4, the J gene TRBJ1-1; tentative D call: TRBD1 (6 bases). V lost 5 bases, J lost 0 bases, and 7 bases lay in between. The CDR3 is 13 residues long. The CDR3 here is CASSGQMNTEAFF. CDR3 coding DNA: TGTGCCAGCAGTGGACAGATGAACACTGAAGCTTTCTTT.

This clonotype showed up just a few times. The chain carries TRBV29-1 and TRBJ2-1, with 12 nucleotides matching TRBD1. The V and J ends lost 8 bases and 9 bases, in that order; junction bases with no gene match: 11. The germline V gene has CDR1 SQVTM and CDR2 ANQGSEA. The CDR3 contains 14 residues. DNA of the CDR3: TGCAGCACTAAACCGGGACAGGGGGCCGGTGAGCAGTTCTTC. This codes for CSTKPGQGAGEQFF.

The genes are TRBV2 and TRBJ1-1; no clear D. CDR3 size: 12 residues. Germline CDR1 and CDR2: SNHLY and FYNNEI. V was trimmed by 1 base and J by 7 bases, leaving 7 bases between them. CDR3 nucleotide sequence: TGTGCCAGCAGTGAAGAGGGATTTGAAGCTTTCTTT. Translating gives CASSEEGFEAFF.

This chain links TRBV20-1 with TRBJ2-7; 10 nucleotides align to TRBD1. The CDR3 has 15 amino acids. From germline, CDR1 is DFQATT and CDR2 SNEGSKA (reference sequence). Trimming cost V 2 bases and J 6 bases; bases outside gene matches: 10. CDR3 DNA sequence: TGCAGTGCTAGACTCCGAGGGACAGGGGTTCTCGAGCAGTACTTC. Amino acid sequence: CSARLRGTGVLEQYF.

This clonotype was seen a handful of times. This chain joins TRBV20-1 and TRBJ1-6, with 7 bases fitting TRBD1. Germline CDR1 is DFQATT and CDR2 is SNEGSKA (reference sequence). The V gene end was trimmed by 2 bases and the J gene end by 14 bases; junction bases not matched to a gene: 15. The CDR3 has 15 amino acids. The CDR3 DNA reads TGCAGTGCTAGACCAGGGACAGCTGCAGATCGAGCCCTCCACTTT. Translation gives CSARPGTAADRALHF.

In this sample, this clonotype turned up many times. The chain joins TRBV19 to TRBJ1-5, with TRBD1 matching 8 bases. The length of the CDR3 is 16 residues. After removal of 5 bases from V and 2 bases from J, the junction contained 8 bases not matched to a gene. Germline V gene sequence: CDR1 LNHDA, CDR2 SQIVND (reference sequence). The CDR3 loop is CASSGGTGNRNQPQHF. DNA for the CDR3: TGTGCCAGTAGTGGGGGGACAGGCAATCGCAATCAGCCCCAGCATTTT.

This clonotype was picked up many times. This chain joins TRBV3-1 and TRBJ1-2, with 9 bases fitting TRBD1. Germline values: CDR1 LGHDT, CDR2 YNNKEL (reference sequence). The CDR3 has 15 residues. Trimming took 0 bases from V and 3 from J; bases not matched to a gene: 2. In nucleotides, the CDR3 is TGTGCCAGCAGCCAAGAGGGACAGGGATACTATGGCTACACCTTC. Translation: CASSQEGQGYYGYTF.

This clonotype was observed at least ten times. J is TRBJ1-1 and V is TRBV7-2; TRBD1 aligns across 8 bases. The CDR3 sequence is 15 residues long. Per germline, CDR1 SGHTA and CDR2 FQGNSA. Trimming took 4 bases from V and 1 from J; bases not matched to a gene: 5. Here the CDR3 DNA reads TGTGCCAGCAGCTCTATGGGACAGGCGAACACTGAAGCTTTCTTT. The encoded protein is CASSSMGQANTEAFF.